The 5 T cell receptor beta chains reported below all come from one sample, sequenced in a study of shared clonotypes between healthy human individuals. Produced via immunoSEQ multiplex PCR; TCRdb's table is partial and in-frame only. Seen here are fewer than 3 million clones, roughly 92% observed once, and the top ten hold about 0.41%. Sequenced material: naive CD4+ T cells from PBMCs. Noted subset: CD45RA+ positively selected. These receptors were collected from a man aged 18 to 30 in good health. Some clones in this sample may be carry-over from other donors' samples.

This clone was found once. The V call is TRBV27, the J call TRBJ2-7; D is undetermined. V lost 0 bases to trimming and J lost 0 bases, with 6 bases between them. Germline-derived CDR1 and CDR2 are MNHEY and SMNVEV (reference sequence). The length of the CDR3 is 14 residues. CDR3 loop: CASSLSYSSYEQYF. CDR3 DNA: TGTGCCAGCAGTTTATCGTACAGCTCCTACGAGCAGTACTTC.

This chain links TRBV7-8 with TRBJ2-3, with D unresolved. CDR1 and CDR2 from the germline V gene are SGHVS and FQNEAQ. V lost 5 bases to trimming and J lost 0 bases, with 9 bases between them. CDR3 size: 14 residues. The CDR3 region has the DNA TGTGCCAGCAGCGTTTACATGAGCACAGATACGCAGTATTTT. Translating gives CASSVYMSTDTQYF.

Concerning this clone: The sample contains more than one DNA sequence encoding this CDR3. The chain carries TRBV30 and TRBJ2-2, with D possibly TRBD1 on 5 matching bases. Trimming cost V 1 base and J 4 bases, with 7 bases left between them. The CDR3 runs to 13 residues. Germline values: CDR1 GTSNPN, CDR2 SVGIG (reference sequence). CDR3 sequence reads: CAWSGQSTGELFF. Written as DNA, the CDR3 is TGTGCCTGGAGTGGACAGAGCACCGGGGAGCTGTTTTTT.

The CDR3 spells CASMIGGVTSGANVLTF. CDR3 bases: TGTGCCAGCATGATAGGGGGCGTCACCTCTGGGGCCAACGTCCTGACTTTC. The rearrangement joins TRBV2 to TRBJ2-6, with 7 bases lining up with TRBD1. V shed 7 bases and J 0 bases; nucleotides not matched to a gene: 9. Germline assignment: CDR1 SNHLY and CDR2 FYNNEI. The CDR3 is 17 amino acids. The variable domain in full, completed from reference TRBV2 and TRBJ2-6, reads EPEVTQTPSHQVTQMGQEVILRCVPISNHLYFYWYRQILGQKVEFLVSFYNNEISEKSEIFDDQFSVERPDGSNFTLKIRSTKLEDSAMYFCASMIGGVTSGANVLTFGAGSRLTVL.

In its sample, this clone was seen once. CDR3 residues: CASSTTSGRRGYNEQFF. In nucleotides, the CDR3 is TGTGCCAGCAGTACGACTAGCGGGAGGAGGGGCTACAATGAGCAGTTCTTC. The chain is built from TRBV25-1 and TRBJ2-1; 13 nucleotides match TRBD2. After removal of 5 bases from V and 3 bases from J, the junction contained 7 bases not matched to a gene. This CDR3 comprises 17 residues. Per germline, CDR1 MGHDK and CDR2 SYGVNS.